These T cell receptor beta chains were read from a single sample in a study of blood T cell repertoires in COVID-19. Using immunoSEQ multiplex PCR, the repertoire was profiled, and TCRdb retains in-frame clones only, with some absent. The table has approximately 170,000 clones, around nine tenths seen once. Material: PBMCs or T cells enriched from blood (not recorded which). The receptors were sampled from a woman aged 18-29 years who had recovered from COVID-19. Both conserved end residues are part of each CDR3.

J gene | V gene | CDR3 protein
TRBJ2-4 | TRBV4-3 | CASSQDAGRDSKNIQYF
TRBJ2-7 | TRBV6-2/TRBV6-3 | CASSPLGLAGVYYEQYF
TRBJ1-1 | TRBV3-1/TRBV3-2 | CASSHGTGITEAFF
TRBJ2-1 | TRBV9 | CASGGGSSYNEQFF
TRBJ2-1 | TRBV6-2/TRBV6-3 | CASSRPARNEQFF
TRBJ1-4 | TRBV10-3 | CAIREATNEKLFF
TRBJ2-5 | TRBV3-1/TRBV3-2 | CASSQDAVTQYF
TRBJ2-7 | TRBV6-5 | CASTRGGGYEQYF
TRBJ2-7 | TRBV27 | CASSGGWGHNSYEQYF
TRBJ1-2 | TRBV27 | CASSLRFGGIGGYTF
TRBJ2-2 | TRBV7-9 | CASSFLQGANGELFF
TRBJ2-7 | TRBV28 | CASRPELAGIEQYF